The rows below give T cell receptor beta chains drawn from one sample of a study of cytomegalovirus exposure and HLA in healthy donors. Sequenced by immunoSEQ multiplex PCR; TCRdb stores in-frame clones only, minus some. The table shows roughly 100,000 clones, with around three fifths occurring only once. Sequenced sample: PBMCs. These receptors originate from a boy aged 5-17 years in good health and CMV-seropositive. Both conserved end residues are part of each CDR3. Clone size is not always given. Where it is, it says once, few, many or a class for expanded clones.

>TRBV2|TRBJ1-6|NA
CASSRDRVFSPLHF
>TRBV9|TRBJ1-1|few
CASSLITGMNTEAFF
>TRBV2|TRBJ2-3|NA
CASSRDRYTDTQYF
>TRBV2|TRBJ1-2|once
CASRDRRAPYGYTF
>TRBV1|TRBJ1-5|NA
CTSSQDFYNQPQHF
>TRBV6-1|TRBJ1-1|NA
CASSEDRVNTEAFF
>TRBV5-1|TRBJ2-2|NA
CASSPDTGELFF
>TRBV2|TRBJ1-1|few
CASRKPNEGTEAFF
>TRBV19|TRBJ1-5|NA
CATEGGSSNQPQHF
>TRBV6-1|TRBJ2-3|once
CASSPTGDTQYF
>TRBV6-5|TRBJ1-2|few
CASSYRGRNYGYTF
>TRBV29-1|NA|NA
CSVQMTGSEQYF
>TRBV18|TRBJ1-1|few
CASSPAGRGTEAFF
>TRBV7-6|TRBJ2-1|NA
CASSSVDYNEQFF
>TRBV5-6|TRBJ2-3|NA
CASSAAPGLVIGDTQYF
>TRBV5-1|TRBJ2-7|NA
CASSLWGISYEQYF
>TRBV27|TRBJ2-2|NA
CASSLAGGRVRF
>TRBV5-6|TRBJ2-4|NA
CASSFGTLVPKNIQYF
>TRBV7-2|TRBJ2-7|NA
CASSLGLAASYEQYF
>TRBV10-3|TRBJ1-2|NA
CAISLTENYGYTF
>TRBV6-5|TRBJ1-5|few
CASSYSYYRGDQPQHF
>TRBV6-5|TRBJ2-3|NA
CASSYQSSGRDTQYF
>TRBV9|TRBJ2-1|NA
CASSVATGGVGEQFF
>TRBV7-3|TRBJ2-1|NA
CASSLGGTSGSEQFF
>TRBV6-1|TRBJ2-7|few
CASSGGLRYEQYF
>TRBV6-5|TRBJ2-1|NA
CASSRTGGFNEQFF
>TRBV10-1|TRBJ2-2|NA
CASSDPGTAGELFF
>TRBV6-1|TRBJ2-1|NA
CASSEAEGRRGSLKNEQFF
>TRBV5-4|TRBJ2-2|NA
CASSLDLVRNTGELFF
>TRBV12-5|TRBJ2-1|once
CASGARQLTEQFF
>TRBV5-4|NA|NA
CASSLKGSYEQYF
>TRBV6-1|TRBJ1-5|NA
CASSEVSPQNF
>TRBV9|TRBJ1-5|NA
CASSPGTGASSNQPQHF
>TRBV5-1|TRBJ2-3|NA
CASSLALAGETDTQYF
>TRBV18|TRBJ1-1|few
CASSPSGGVGAEAFF
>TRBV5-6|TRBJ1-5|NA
CASSLGASGGQPQNF
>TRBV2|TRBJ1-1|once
CAPGQPNTEAFF
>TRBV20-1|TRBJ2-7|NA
CSAADNYEQYF
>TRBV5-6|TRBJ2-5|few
CASSQEASGSTTQYF
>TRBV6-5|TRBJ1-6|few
CATMQGRNSPLHF
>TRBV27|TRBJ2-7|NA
CASSLGWGQGATSYEQYF
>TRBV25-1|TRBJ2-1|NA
CASSELAGGMNEQFF
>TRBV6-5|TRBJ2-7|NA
CASSYSGHTQEQYF
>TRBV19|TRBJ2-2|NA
CASSKRGSGELFF
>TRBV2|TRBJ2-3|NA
CASRERGDTQYF
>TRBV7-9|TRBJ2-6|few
CASSLDTSGANVLTF
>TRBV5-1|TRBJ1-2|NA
CASSPLGQAGGYTF